This record concerns one TCR beta chain sequence. The antigen remains unidentified. The data stem from a study of T cell responses to AZD1222 COVID-19 vaccine. Only in-frame clones appear in the TCRdb table, and some are missing; sequencing was by immunoSEQ multiplex PCR. The sample contains roughly 130,000 clones, approximately 86% of which appear only once. This CDR3 has 16 residues. V lost 3 bases and J 4 bases, leaving 17 bases between the germline ends. Germline CDR1 and CDR2: MDHEN and SYDVKM. Regarding the study as a whole: With dominance at 160-218 and 743-854, vaccine-associated CD4 TCRs spanned spike. Among the donors, most were white British and more were female, and clonal diversity was possibly underestimated. Samples come after the peak T cell response, not at day 14. Reportedly, close to half of spike-specific TCRs are directed against unmutated variant regions.

The source of this sequence is an adult in good health. The rearrangement uses TRBV28 and TRBJ2-3, with a weak D call TRBD1 (5 bases). This specimen consisted of peripheral blood, obtained on day 0 of AZD1222 vaccination. CDR3 in DNA: TGTGCCAGCAGTTTCCCCGAATCCAGGGTCCCAGATACGCAGTATTTT. This translates into CASSFPESRVPDTQYF.